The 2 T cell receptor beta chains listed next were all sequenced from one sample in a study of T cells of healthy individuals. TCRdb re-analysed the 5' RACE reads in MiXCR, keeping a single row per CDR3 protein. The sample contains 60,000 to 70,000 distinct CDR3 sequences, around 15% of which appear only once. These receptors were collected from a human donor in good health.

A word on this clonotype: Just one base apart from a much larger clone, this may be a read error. The CDR3 reads CANRHSGTPDTQYF. In DNA, the CDR3 is TGTGCCAACAGACATTCCGGGACGCCGGATACGCAGTATTTT. The V and J genes are TRBV6-5 and TRBJ2-3; D could derive from TRBD1 or TRBD2 (5 bases each). Per the germline V gene, CDR1 is MNHEY and CDR2 is SVGAGI. V was shortened by 10 bases and J by 6 bases, with 20 bases between the two germline ends. This CDR3 has 14 amino acids.

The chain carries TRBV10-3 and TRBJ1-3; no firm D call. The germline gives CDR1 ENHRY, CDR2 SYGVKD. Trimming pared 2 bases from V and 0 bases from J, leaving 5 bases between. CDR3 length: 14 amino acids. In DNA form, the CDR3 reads TGTGCCATCAGTGAGGTCATCTCTGGAAACACCATATATTTT. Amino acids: CAISEVISGNTIYF.